Listed below are T cell receptor beta chains from one sample, sequenced in a study of regulatory dendritic cells for organ transplantation. Produced via immunoSEQ multiplex PCR; TCRdb's table is partial and in-frame only. The table has over 8,500 clones, just over 70% seen once. The sample consisted of memory CD8+ T cells from blood. All receptors come from a human donor in good health. CDR3s include the opening cysteine and the closing phenylalanine or tryptophan. D genes are given only for firm matches. The size entry is marked missing in some rows and otherwise reads once, few, many or a size class.

clone_size	v_call	d_call	j_call	cdr3_nt	cdr3_aa
NA	TRBV2	TRBD1	TRBJ1-2	TGTGCCAGCAGCCAACATATTAGCGACAGGGACTCGGGCTACACCTTC	CASSQHISDRDSGYTF
once	TRBV6-1	TRBD2	TRBJ2-1	TGTGCCAGCAGTGAAGTGGATAGCGGGATCAATGAGCAGTTCTTC	CASSEVDSGINEQFF
NA	TRBV5-1	NA	TRBJ2-1	TGCGCCAGCAGCCGGACTCCTTTGGATGAGCAGTTCTTC	CASSRTPLDEQFF
once	TRBV30	TRBD2	TRBJ2-3	TGTGCCTGGAGCACCCCCCTAGCGGGGGGTGAGCATCGAGGCACAGATACGCAGTATTTT	CAWSTPLAGGEHRGTDTQYF
NA	TRBV2	NA	TRBJ1-1	TGTGCCAGCAGTGATAGCCCGACAGTGAACACTGAAGCTTTCTTT	CASSDSPTVNTEAFF
once	TRBV5-1	NA	TRBJ2-3	TGCGCCAGCAGCCTCGCGGATACGCAGTATTTT	CASSLADTQYF
NA	TRBV4-2	NA	TRBJ1-3	TGTGCCAGCAGCCAAGATGCCCCCCTCTCTGGAAACACCATATATTTT	CASSQDAPLSGNTIYF
NA	TRBV7-8	TRBD2	TRBJ2-1	TGTGCCAGCAGCCCCTGGGGGGGGTTCAATGAGCAGTTCTTC	CASSPWGGFNEQFF
few	TRBV11-2	NA	TRBJ1-2	TGTGCCAGCAGCTTAGATGGCCAATCCCCCCTCTATGGCTACACCTTC	CASSLDGQSPLYGYTF
NA	TRBV19	NA	TRBJ2-5	TGTGCCAGTAGTTCCAAAGAAGCGGGTTACCAAGAGACCCAGTACTTC	CASSSKEAGYQETQYF
NA	TRBV4-2	NA	TRBJ2-5	TGTGCCAGCAGCCAAGATAGGGGGGGCCAAGAGACCCAGTACTTC	CASSQDRGGQETQYF
NA	TRBV7-7	TRBD1	TRBJ2-7	TGTGCTAGCAGCCGGGGACAGGGGGTGATCTACGAGCAGTACTTC	CASSRGQGVIYEQYF
NA	TRBV15	NA	TRBJ2-7	TGTGCCACCAGCAGAGATCCGGGCGCGATTACTTACGAGCAGTACTTC	CATSRDPGAITYEQYF